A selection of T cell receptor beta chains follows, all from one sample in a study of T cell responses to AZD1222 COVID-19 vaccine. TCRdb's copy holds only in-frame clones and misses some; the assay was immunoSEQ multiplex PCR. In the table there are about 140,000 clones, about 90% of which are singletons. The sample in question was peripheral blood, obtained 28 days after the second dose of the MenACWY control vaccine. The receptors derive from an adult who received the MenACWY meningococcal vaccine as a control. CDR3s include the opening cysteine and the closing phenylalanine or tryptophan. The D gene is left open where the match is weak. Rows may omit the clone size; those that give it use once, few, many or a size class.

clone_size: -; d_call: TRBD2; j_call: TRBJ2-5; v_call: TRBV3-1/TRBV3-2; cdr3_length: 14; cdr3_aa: CASSHSGGGETQYF; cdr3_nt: TGTGCCAGCAGCCATAGCGGGGGGGGTGAGACCCAGTACTTC
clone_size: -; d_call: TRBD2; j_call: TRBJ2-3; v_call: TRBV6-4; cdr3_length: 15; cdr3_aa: CASSDKAGGGQPQYF; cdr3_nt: TGTGCCAGCAGTGACAAAGCGGGGGGGGGCCAGCCGCAGTATTTT
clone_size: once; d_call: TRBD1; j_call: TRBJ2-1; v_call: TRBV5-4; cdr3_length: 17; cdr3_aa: CASSPNSGQTSYNEQFF; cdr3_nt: TGTGCCAGCAGCCCGAACTCGGGACAGACTTCCTACAATGAGCAGTTCTTC
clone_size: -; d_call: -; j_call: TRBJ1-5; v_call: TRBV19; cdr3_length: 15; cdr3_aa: CASSKGSVGNQPQHF; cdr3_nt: TGTGCCAGTAGTAAGGGTTCGGTTGGCAATCAGCCCCAGCATTTT
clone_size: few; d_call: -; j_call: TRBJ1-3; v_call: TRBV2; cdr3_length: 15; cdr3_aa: CASSGRTISGNTIYF; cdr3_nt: TGTGCCAGCAGCGGCAGAACAATCTCTGGAAACACCATATATTTT
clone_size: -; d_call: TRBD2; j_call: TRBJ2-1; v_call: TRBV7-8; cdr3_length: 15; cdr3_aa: CASSPGLLSYNEQFF; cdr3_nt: TGTGCCAGCAGCCCGGGACTACTTTCCTACAATGAGCAGTTCTTC
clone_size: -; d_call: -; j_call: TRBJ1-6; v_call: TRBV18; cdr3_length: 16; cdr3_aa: CASSPKAGYGGSPLHF; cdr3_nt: TGTGCCAGCTCACCTAAAGCGGGTTACGGTGGTTCACCCCTCCACTTT
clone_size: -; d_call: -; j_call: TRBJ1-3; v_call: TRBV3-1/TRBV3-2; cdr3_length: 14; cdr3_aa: CASSREISGNTIYF; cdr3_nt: TGTGCCAGCAGCCGAGAAATTTCTGGAAACACCATATATTTT
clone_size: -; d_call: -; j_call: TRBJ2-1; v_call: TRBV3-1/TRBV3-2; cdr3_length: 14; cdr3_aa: CASSPPPDNNEQFF; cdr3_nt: TGTGCCAGCAGCCCGCCACCGGACAACAATGAGCAGTTCTTC
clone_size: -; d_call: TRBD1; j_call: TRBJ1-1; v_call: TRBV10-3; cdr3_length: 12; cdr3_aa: CAIRGTDAEAFF; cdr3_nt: TGTGCCATCAGGGGGACAGACGCTGAAGCTTTCTTT
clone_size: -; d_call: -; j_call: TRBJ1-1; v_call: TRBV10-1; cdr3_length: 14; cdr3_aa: CASSEGEERTEAFF; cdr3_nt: TGCGCCAGCAGTGAAGGGGAGGAGAGGACTGAAGCTTTCTTT
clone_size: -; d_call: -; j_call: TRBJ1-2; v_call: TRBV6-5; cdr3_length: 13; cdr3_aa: CASQQANSYGYTF; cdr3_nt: TGTGCCAGCCAACAAGCTAACAGCTATGGCTACACCTTC
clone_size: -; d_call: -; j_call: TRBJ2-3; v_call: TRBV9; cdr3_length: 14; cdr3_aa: CASSGGTAASTQYF; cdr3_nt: TGTGCCAGCAGCGGGGGGACTGCCGCTTCTACGCAGTATTTT
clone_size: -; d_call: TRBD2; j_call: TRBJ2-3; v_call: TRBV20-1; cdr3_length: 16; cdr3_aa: CSASQGLAVSTDTQYF; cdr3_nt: TGCAGTGCTAGTCAAGGACTAGCCGTTAGCACAGATACGCAGTATTTT
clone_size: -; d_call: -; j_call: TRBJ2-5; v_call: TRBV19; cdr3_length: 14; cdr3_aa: CASSERTLQETQYF; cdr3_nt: TGTGCCAGTAGCGAAAGGACACTTCAAGAGACCCAGTACTTC
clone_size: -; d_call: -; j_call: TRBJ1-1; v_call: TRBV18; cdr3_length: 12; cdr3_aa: CASSPWDTEAFF; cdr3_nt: TGTGCCAGCTCACCCTGGGACACTGAAGCTTTCTTT
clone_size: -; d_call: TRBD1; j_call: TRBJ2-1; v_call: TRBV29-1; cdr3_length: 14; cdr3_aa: CSVRDRHITNEQFF; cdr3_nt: TGCAGCGTTCGGGACAGACACATTACGAATGAGCAGTTCTTC
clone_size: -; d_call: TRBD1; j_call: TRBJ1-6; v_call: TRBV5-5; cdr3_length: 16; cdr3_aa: CASRSLTTGDKSPLHF; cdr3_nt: TGTGCCAGCCGGTCCTTGACGACAGGGGATAAGTCACCCCTCCACTTT